This TCR beta chain was captured by sequencing in a study of spatial heterogeneity in lung cancer. Study-level points and caveats: Blood carried ubiquitous expanded tumor TCRs more at resection than follow-up.

There are 14 residues in the CDR3. The V gene's germline CDR1 is MNHEY and CDR2 SVGAGI. The V end lost 8 bases, the J end lost 1 base, and 15 bases lay between the germline ends. Worth noting for this clonotype: As yet, its antigen is unknown.

Unique molecular identifiers, one per molecule, were present on every TCR cDNA molecule. TCRdb analysed the 5' RACE reads with MiXCR anew, one entry per CDR3 protein. The table includes 65,000 to 85,000 distinct CDR3 sequences, roughly a fifth detected once. Stated time point: sample taken at primary tumor resection. Unsorted samples of tumor, nontumor lung or frozen PBMC had their whole RNA sequenced. A total of about 73 untreated early-stage non-small cell lung cancer patients served as donors. Sequences were derived from PBMCs, sampled at surgery. The receptor's source is a male donor with early-stage non-small cell lung cancer. The genes are TRBV6-5 and TRBJ2-7, with D possibly matching TRBD1 (6 bases). The CDR3 DNA is TGTGCCAGCGGCCCAGGGGACCTGTCCTACGAGCAGTACTTC. This sequence encodes CASGPGDLSYEQYF.